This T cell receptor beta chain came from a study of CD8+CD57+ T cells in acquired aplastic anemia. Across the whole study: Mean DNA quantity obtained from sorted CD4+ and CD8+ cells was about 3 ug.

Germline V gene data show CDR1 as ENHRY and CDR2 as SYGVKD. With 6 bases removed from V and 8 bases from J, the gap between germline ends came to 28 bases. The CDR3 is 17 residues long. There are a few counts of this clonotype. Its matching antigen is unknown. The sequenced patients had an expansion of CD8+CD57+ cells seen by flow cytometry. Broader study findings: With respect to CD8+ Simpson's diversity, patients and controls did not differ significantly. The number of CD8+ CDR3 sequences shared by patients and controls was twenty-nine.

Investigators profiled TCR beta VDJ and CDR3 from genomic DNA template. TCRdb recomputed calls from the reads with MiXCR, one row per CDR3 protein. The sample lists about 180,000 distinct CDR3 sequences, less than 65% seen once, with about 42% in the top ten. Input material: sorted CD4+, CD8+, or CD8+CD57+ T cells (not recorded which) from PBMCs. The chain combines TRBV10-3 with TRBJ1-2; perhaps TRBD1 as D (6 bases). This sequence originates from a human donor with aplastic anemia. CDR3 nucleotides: TGTGCCATCAGGGGGGAGGGGCTATGGCAGGGGATTAGCGGCTACACCTTC. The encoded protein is CAIRGEGLWQGISGYTF.